This T cell receptor beta chain was captured in a study of regulatory T cells in long-lasting Graves disease (dated by TCRdb to about 2021). Regarding the study in general: Antithyroid drugs had been taken for less than 3 months by newly diagnosed Graves' disease patients. Patients with persistent Graves' disease were compared with patients with newly diagnosed Graves' disease using TCR sequencing and RNA sequencing of peripheral blood. The study was registered as a clinical trial and conducted in China. A total of 33 samples were covered by TCR sequencing, comprising about 13 persistent and about 20 newly diagnosed Graves' disease patients. Overall study outcomes, separate from this receptor: Persistent disease showed preferential use of TRBV28, TRBJ1-2 and TRBJ2-5, whereas newly diagnosed disease favored TRBV20-1 and TRBJ2-1. Only peripheral blood was studied, because thyroid tissue, the primary lesion, was inaccessible. The authors noted that the small sample size was a limitation that may lower accuracy. Patients with persistent disease shared more public clonotypes (roughly 2,900) than newly diagnosed patients did (966). Compared with newly diagnosed patients, patients with persistent Graves' disease had lower TCR Shannon entropy and fewer highly expanded clones, which suggests clonal expansion. Sequencing and analysis were restricted to the TCR beta chain.

About this clonotype: This clone's antigen is unknown. Base-call qualities are not available, and no considerably larger clone is one nucleotide away.

Based on the germline V gene (reference sequence), the CDR1 and CDR2 sequences are GTSNPN and SVGIG. The CDR3 starts with the cysteine, ends with the phenylalanine, and has 14 residues. Only CDR3 DNA remains: 42 bases, in frame from the first base. Between the V and J ends, shortened by 4 bases and 0 bases respectively, the junction contains 13 bases. The protocol used for the library was multiplex PCR. The instrument was an Illumina HiSeq 4000. TCR beta libraries were built with iRepertoire HTBI primers and Arm-PCR amplification of CDR3 regions. Gel purification was performed on PCR products prior to sequencing. The authors processed their data as follows. Across samples, 60 to 70 TRBV and 15 or so TRBJ segments were identified and used for gene usage analysis of CDR3 amino acid clonotypes. COPE and FqMerger were used to merge the filtered high-quality paired reads into contigs. Contigs were aligned with BLAST to IMGT TRBV, TRBD and TRBJ reference genes, and CDR3 was defined per IMGT. Any clonotype with a frequency above 0.1% was classified as a highly expanded clone. Repertoire diversity was measured by Shannon entropy, and V-J evenness by the Gini coefficient. Clonotypes shared by more than one individual were considered public. In-frame beta chains were kept once TCRdb had trimmed the public reads at Q25 with fastp and called clones with MiXCR. For every CDR3 protein sequence, its rows merge into one entry that carries the most common genes and DNA. TCRdb's processing, not the study's, gives the V and J calls here. This sample is represented by hundreds of thousands of distinct CDR3 sequences; over 15% of them were singletons. The leading ten clones occupy less than 35% of the sample.

The time point label here, explained by the study, means: newly diagnosed GD, antithyroid drugs for less than 3 months. For both TCR sequencing and RNA sequencing, RNA was extracted from PBMCs in TRIzol. The diagnosis of Graves' disease was made according to American Thyroid Association guidelines. The patients came from an endocrinology department in Xi'an, China. Each patient gave 9 to 10 milliliters of peripheral blood, collected in an EDTA anticoagulant tube. PBMCs were isolated by Ficoll Paque Plus density gradient separation without further T cell sorting. An Agilent 2100 Bioanalyzer and agarose gel were used to assess RNA quality, and a NanoDrop 2000 was used to measure RNA concentration. These data are also associated with another study on T cells in Graves' hyperthyroidism and ophthalmopathy. The other study reports the following: Stable Graves' hyperthyroidism was defined as the absence of progression to ophthalmopathy over 18 months of follow-up. Hyperthyroidism patients were aged 18 to 65 years and newly diagnosed, with disease duration of less than 2 months. Patients with uncontrolled infections, other autoimmune diseases, pregnancy or lactation were excluded. Diagnoses were based on clinical symptoms, serum thyroxine and TRAb, thyroid ultrasound and orbital computed tomography. The first round of RT-PCR for the TCR CDR3 was performed with the HTBI primer set and the Qiagen OneStep RT-PCR kit. Blood samples also contained most of the expanded thyroid clonotypes (frequency above 0.001), which suggests that blood repertoires may reflect thyroid immune responses. A 13 V-J signature model separated ophthalmopathy from stable hyperthyroidism, with 87.88% sensitivity and roughly 82% specificity in cross-validation and 80%/75% in testing. In validation, the model predicted progression to ophthalmopathy with over 65% sensitivity and less than 75% specificity, a median of roughly seven months before onset. To identify TCR V-J signatures that set the groups apart, the researchers used a discovery cohort of about a hundred patients, made up of roughly 45 with Graves' ophthalmopathy and about 60 with stable Graves' hyperthyroidism. Prospective prediction of ophthalmopathy was tested in an independent validation cohort consisting of fewer than 20 hyperthyroidism patients and approximately 16 patients who later progressed to ophthalmopathy. The 100 or so discovery patients were randomly divided into training and test sets at a 7:3 ratio. In roughly six Graves' hyperthyroidism patients, the study also compared T-cell repertoires from thyroid tissue with T-cell repertoires from blood. After sampling, hyperthyroidism patients received methimazole starting at 30 mg daily, and ophthalmopathy patients received high-dose intravenous methylprednisolone. Libraries were constructed in a second round of multiplex PCR, after which size selection and purification were carried out. Paired-end sequencing of the libraries was performed with 100 bp reads on an Illumina HiSeq2000. SOAPnuke was used to process the raw data, removing reads that contained adapters or uncalled bases, had a mean Phred below 15, or lacked an exact match to the constant primer or identifier. COPE v1.2.5 was used to merge the high-quality paired reads, and each unique nucleotide sequence was defined as a clonotype. MiTCR v1.1 was used to align clonotypes to the IMGT TRBV, TRBD and TRBJ reference segments. The analysis was restricted to V-J combinations with a frequency above 0.0001, which together covered about 99% of the repertoires. A TCS score was defined as the ratio of F50 (clonal expansion) to E x V (chaos), with BLOSUM62-based TCRdist applied between CDR3 peptides within each V-J. Welch's t-statistics and random forest reduced roughly 500 V-J features to 13, which were used in a naive Bayes classifier (R e1071). No statistical method was used to set the sample size in advance, and investigators knew the group allocation. TCR Vbeta CDR3 sequencing of 130 to 150 peripheral blood samples (43 ophthalmopathy, about 74 hyperthyroidism and roughly 17 progressor patients) is reported in the paper.

The V and J segments used are TRBV30 and TRBJ2-7; TRBD2 is possibly the D segment (6 matching bases). The clonotype was recovered from a man aged 40-49 years with Graves disease. Donor details come from another sample of the same person, matched by shared clones. This specimen consisted of peripheral blood mononuclear cells (PBMCs), obtained at new diagnosis, from a patient treated with antithyroid drugs. The CDR3: CAWKWDSSSYEQYF. The DNA reads as follows: TGTGCCTGGAAATGGGACTCGAGCTCCTACGAGCAGTACTTC.